This TCR beta chain was identified during a study of cytomegalovirus exposure and HLA in healthy donors. Overall study results and limits: A later analysis appeared to link common viral pathogens to several of the most significant clusters. With high specificity and sensitivity, the classifier reportedly diagnosed cytomegalovirus status. In a later analysis, at a false discovery rate of 0.05, 16,951 TCR beta sequences were associated with HLA alleles.

The CDR3 sequence is 15 residues long. The germline V gene has CDR1 SGHNT and CDR2 YENEEA. Trimming shortened V by 0 bases and J by 0 bases, and 6 bases separated the two germline ends. Only one count was recorded for this clone. What it binds is not known. PCR involved 60 Vbeta and 13 Jbeta primers. Sequencing used immunoSEQ multiplex PCR; TCRdb keeps in-frame clones, though not all of them. This table holds about 120,000 clones, 79% found once. The chain is built from TRBV11-3 and TRBJ1-5; D is undetermined. This receptor was taken from a man aged 25-40 years in good health and CMV-seropositive. Sequenced sample: PBMCs. The CDR3 DNA sequence: TGTGCCAGCAGCTTAGACAGTTATAGCAATCAGCCCCAGCATTTT. As protein: CASSLDSYSNQPQHF.